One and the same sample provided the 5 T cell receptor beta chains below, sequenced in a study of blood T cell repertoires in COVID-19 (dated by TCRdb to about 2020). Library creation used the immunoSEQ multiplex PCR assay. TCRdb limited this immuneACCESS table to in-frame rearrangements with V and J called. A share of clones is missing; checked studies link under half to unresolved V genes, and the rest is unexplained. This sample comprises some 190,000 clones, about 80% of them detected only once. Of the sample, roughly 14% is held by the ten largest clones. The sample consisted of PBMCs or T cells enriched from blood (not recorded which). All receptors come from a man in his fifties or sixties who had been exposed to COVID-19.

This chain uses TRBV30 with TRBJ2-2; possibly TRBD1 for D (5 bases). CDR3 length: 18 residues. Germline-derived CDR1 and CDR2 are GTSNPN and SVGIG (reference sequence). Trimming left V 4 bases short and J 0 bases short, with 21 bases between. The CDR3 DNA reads TGTGCCTGGAAACGCGAATTGACAGCGTTCGCGAACACCGGGGAGCTGTTTTTT. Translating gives CAWKRELTAFANTGELFF.

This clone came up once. The CDR3 sequence is CASSEDIGSPLHF. The CDR3 DNA reads as TGTGCCAGCAGTGAAGATATCGGGTCACCCCTCCACTTT. The chain is built from TRBV2 and TRBJ1-6; D call uncertain. Germline V gives CDR1 SNHLY, CDR2 FYNNEI. This CDR3 contains 13 residues. Trimming took off 1 base at V and 10 bases at J, with 8 bases between the two ends. Supplemented by reference TRBV2 and TRBJ1-6, the full variable domain reads EPEVTQTPSHQVTQMGQEVILRCVPISNHLYFYWYRQILGQKVEFLVSFYNNEISEKSEIFDDQFSVERPDGSNFTLKIRSTKLEDSAMYFCASSEDIGSPLHFGNGTRLTVT.

DNA of the CDR3: TGTGCCAGTAAGGGCAGGGATGATGAAGCTTTCTTT. This translates into CASKGRDDEAFF. V is TRBV19 and J is TRBJ1-1; a possible D gene is TRBD1 (5 bases). The CDR3 sequence is 12 residues long. Trimming removed 7 bases at V and 7 bases at J, with 13 bases between. The germline V gene has CDR1 LNHDA and CDR2 SQIVND (reference sequence).

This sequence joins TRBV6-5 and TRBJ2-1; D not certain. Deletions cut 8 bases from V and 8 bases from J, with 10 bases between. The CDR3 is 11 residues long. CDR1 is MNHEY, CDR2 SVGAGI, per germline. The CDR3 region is CASHGGDEQFF. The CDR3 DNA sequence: TGTGCCAGCCACGGTGGAGATGAGCAGTTCTTC.

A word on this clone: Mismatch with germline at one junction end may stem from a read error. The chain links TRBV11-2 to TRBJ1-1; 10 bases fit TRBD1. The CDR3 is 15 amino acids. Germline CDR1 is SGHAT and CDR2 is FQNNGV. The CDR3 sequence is CASRRQGAANTETFF. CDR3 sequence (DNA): TGTGCCAGCAGACGACAGGGGGCCGCGAACACTGAAACTTTCTTT.